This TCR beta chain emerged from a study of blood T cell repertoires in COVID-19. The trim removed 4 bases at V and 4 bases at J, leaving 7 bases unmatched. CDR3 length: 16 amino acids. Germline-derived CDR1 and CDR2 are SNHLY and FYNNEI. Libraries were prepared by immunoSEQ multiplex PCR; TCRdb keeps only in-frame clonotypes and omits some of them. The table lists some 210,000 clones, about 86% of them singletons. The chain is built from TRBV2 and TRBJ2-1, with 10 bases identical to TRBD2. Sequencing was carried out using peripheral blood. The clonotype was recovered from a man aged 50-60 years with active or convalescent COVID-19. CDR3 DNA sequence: TGTGCCAGCAGTGGCGGGGTAGCGGGGGGTTACAATGAGCAGTTCTTC. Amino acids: CASSGGVAGGYNEQFF.